The TCR beta chain described here comes from a study of blood T cell repertoires in COVID-19. Study overall: The analysed material was cDNA or gDNA that came from T cells, B-cell-depleted T cells, or PBMCs.

The protocol was immunoSEQ multiplex PCR, while the TCRdb copy is restricted to in-frame clones and leaves out a portion. The sample includes roughly 200,000 clones, around 85% seen only once; the top ten take just under 8.5%. CDR1 is SGHTA, CDR2 FQGNSA, per germline. The CDR3 has 15 residues. With 4 bases clipped from V and 7 bases from J, the junction kept 9 bases outside the gene matches. The TCR sequence derives from a woman aged 55-75 years with acute or convalescent COVID-19. Sequencing used peripheral blood. The chain recombines TRBV7-2 with TRBJ2-1; 8 bases match TRBD1. The CDR3 protein is CASSYPGQGRNEQFF. The CDR3 DNA is TGTGCCAGCAGCTACCCAGGACAGGGTCGGAATGAGCAGTTCTTC.